This T cell receptor (beta chain) originates from a study of cytomegalovirus exposure and HLA in healthy donors. Study-level background: The same platform as the roughly 670 first-cohort repertoires was used for the 95 to 150 validation repertoires, a later analysis reported. Whole-study results and caveats: According to a subsequent analysis, TCR clusters identified in the first cohort showed a tendency to co-occur across the approximately 120 validation repertoires.

Libraries were prepared by immunoSEQ multiplex PCR; TCRdb keeps only in-frame clonotypes and omits some of them. The sample includes roughly 130,000 clones, approximately 89% of them seen just once. J gave up 7 bases and V 4 bases, and 9 bases lay outside the gene matches. CDR3 size: 14 residues. Looked up from germline, CDR1 is SGHRS and CDR2 is YFSETQ. Remarks on this clone: The antigen remains unidentified.

The source of this sequence is a woman aged 18-35 years in good health and CMV-seropositive. The V and J genes are TRBV5-1 and TRBJ1-1; 8 bases align to TRBD1. The sequenced sample was PBMCs. This CDR3 is CASSLGQGVGEAFF. The CDR3 DNA follows: TGCGCCAGCAGCCTCGGACAGGGAGTCGGTGAAGCTTTCTTT.